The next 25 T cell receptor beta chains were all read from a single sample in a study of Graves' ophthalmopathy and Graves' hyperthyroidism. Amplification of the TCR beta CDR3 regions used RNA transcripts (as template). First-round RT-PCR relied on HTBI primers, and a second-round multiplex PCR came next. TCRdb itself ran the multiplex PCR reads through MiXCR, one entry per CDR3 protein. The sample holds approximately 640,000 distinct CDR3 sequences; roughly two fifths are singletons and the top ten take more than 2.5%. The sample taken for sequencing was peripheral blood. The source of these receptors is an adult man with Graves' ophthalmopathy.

The chain's CDR3 is CASRSSPPGSWGRFNSPLHF. The CDR3 DNA reads TGTGCCAGCAGGTCCTCCCCCCCAGGGTCGTGGGGTCGGTTTAATTCACCCCTCCACTTT. The chain couples TRBV9 to TRBJ1-6; D is perhaps TRBD1 (5 bases). Germline CDR1 SGDLS, CDR2 YYNGEE. Trimming took 5 bases from V and 6 from J, leaving 30 bases between them. This CDR3 comprises 20 residues.

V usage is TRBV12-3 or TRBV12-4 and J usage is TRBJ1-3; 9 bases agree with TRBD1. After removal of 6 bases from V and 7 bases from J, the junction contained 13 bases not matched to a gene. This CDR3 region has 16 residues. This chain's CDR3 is CASSSPGTGNRNTIYF. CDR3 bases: TGTGCCAGCAGCTCCCCCGGGACAGGGAATCGGAACACCATATATTTT.

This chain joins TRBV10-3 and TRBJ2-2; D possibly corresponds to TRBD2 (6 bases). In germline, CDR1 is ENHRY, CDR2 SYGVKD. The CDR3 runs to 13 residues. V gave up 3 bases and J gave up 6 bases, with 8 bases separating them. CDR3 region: CAISEGGAGELFF. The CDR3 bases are TGTGCCATCAGTGAAGGAGGGGCCGGGGAGCTGTTTTTT.

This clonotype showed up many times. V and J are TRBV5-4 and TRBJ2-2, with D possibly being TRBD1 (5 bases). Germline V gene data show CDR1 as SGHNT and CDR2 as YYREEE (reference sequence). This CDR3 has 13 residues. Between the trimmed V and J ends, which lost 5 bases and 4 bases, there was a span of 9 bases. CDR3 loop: CASSPGFTGELFF. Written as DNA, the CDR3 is TGTGCCAGCAGTCCAGGGTTCACCGGGGAGCTGTTTTTT.

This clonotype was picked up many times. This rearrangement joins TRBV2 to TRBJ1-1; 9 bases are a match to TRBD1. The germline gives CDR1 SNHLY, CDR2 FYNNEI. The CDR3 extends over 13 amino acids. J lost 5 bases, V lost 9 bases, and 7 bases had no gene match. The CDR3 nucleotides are TGTGCCAGGAGCGGGACAGGGTTGACTGAAGCTTTCTTT. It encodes CARSGTGLTEAFF.

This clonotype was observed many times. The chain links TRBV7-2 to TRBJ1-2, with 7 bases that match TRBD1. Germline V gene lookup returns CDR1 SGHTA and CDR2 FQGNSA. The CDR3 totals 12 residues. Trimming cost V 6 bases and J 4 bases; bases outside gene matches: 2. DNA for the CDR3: TGTGCCAGCAGACAGGGGCGCTATGGCTACACCTTC. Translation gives CASRQGRYGYTF.

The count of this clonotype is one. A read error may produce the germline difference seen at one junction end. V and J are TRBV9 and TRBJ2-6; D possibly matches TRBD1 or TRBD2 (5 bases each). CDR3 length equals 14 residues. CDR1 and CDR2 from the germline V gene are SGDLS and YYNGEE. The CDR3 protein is CASSGSAGANVLTF. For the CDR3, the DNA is TGTGCCAGCAGTGGAAGCGCCGGGGCGAACGTCCTGACTTTC.

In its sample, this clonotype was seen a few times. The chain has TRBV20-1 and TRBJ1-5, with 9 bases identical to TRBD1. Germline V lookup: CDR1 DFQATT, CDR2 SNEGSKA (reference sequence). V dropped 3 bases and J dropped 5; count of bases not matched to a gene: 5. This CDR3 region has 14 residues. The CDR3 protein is CSARGGTGHQPQHF. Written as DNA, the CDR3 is TGCAGTGCTAGGGGGGGGACAGGGCATCAGCCCCAGCATTTT.

The CDR3 reads CSLGRNTGELFF. CDR3 bases: TGCAGCTTGGGACGCAACACCGGGGAGCTGTTTTTT. This chain joins TRBV29-1 and TRBJ2-2; D may correspond to TRBD1 or TRBD2 (5 bases each). Germline CDR1 reads SQVTM; CDR2 reads ANQGSEA. V was clipped by 8 bases and J by 2 bases, with 9 bases between them. There are 12 residues in the CDR3.

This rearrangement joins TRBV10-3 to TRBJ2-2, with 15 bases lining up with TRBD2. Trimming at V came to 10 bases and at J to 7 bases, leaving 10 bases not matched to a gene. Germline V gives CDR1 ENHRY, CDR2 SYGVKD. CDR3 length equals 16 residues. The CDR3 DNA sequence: TGTGCCACTACCCCGGGACTAGCGGGAGGTGGCGGGGAGCTGTTTTTT. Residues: CATTPGLAGGGGELFF.

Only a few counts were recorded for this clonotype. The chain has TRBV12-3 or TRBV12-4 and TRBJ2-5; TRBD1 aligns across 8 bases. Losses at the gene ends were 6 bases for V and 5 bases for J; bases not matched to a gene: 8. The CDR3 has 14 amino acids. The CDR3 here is CASRSGQGGETQYF. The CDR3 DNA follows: TGTGCCAGCAGATCTGGACAGGGCGGGGAGACCCAGTACTTC.

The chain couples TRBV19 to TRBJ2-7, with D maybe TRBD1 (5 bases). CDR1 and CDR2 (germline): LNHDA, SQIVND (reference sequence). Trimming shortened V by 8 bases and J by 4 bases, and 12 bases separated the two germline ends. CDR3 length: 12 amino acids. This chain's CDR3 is CASGQGGYEQYF. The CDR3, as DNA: TGTGCCAGTGGTCAGGGTGGTTACGAGCAGTACTTC.

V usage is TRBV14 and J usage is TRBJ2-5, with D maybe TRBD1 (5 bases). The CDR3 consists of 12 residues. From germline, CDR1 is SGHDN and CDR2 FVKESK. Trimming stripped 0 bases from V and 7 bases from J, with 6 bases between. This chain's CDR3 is CASSQDQGTQYF. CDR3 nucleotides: TGTGCCAGCAGCCAAGATCAGGGGACCCAGTACTTC.

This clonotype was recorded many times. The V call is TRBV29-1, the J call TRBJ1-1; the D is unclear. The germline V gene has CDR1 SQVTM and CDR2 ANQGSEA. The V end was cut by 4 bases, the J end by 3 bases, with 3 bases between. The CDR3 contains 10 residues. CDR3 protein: CSVVDTEAFF. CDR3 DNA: TGCAGCGTTGTGGACACTGAAGCTTTCTTT.

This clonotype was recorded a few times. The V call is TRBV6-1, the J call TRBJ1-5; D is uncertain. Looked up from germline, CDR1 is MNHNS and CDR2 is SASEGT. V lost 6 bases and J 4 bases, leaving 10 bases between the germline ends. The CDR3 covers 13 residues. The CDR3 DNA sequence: TGTGCCAGCAGCCGACTCGAGAATCAGCCCCAGCATTTT. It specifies CASSRLENQPQHF.

CDR3 nucleotide sequence: TGTGCCAGCAGTGAAGGACCCCCGGGGTACGAGCAGTACTTC. Its protein is CASSEGPPGYEQYF. This chain uses TRBV5-6 with TRBJ2-7, with TRBD2 as a possible D gene (5 bases). The germline CDR1 and CDR2 sequences are SGHDT and YYEEEE. The CDR3 totals 14 residues. The V and J ends lost 5 bases and 4 bases respectively, with 16 bases between them.

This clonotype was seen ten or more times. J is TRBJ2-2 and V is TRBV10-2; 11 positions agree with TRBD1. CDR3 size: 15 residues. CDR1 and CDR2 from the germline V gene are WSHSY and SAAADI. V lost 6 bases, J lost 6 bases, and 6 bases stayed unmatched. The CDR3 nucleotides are TGCGCCAGCAGACTCGGGACAGGGGGATCCGGGGAGCTGTTTTTT. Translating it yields CASRLGTGGSGELFF.

The CDR3 DNA is TGTGCCAGCAGCCCGGGAACTGGGGATAGCGAGACCCAGTACTTC. The encoded protein is CASSPGTGDSETQYF. The rearrangement uses TRBV4-2 and TRBJ2-5; D is possibly TRBD2 (5 bases). The V end lost 4 bases, the J end lost 5 bases, and 17 bases lay between the germline ends. This CDR3 is 15 amino acids long. Looked up from germline, CDR1 is LGHNA and CDR2 is YNFKEQ.

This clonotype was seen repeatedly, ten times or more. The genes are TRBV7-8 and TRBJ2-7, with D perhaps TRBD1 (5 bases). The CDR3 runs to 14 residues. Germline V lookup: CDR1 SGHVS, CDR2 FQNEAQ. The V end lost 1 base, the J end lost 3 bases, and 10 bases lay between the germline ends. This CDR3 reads CASSLEDIYYEQYF. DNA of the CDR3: TGTGCCAGCAGCTTAGAGGACATATACTACGAGCAGTACTTC.

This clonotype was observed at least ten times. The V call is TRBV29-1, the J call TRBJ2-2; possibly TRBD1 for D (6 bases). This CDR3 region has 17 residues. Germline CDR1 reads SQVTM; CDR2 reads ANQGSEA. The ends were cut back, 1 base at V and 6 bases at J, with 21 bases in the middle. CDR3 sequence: CSVEGGTGIPSSGELFF. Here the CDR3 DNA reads TGCAGCGTTGAAGGTGGAACAGGGATTCCCTCTTCCGGGGAGCTGTTTTTT.

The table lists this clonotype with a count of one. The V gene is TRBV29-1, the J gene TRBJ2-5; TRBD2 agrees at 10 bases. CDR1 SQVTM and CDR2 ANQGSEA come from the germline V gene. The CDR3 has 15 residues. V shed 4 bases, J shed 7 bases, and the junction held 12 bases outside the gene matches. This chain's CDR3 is CSVVIPSGGMGTQYF. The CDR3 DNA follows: TGCAGCGTTGTCATCCCTAGCGGGGGCATGGGGACCCAGTACTTC.

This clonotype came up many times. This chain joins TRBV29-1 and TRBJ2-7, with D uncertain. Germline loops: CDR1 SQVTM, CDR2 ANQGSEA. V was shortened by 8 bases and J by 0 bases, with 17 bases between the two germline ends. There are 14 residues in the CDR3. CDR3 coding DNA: TGCAGCCCCCGAGCCCATTTGAGCTCCTACGAGCAGTACTTC. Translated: CSPRAHLSSYEQYF.

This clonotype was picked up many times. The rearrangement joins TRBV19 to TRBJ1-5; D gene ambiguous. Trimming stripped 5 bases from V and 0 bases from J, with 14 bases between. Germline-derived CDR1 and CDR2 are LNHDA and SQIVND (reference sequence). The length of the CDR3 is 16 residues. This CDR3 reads CASSLRQFNSNQPQHF. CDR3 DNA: TGTGCCAGTAGTTTGCGGCAGTTCAATAGCAATCAGCCCCAGCATTTT.

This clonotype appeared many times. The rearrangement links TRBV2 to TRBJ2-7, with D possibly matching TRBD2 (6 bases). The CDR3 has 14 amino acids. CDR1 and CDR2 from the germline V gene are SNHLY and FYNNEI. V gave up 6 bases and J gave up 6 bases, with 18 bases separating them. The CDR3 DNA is TGTGCCAGCAGGGACCTGACTAGATGGCTCGAGCAGTACTTC. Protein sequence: CASRDLTRWLEQYF.

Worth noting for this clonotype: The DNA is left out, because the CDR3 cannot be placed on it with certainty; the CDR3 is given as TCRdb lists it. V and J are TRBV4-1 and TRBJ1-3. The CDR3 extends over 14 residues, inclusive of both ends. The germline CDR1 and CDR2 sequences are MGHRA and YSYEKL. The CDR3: CASSQVGSGNTTYF.